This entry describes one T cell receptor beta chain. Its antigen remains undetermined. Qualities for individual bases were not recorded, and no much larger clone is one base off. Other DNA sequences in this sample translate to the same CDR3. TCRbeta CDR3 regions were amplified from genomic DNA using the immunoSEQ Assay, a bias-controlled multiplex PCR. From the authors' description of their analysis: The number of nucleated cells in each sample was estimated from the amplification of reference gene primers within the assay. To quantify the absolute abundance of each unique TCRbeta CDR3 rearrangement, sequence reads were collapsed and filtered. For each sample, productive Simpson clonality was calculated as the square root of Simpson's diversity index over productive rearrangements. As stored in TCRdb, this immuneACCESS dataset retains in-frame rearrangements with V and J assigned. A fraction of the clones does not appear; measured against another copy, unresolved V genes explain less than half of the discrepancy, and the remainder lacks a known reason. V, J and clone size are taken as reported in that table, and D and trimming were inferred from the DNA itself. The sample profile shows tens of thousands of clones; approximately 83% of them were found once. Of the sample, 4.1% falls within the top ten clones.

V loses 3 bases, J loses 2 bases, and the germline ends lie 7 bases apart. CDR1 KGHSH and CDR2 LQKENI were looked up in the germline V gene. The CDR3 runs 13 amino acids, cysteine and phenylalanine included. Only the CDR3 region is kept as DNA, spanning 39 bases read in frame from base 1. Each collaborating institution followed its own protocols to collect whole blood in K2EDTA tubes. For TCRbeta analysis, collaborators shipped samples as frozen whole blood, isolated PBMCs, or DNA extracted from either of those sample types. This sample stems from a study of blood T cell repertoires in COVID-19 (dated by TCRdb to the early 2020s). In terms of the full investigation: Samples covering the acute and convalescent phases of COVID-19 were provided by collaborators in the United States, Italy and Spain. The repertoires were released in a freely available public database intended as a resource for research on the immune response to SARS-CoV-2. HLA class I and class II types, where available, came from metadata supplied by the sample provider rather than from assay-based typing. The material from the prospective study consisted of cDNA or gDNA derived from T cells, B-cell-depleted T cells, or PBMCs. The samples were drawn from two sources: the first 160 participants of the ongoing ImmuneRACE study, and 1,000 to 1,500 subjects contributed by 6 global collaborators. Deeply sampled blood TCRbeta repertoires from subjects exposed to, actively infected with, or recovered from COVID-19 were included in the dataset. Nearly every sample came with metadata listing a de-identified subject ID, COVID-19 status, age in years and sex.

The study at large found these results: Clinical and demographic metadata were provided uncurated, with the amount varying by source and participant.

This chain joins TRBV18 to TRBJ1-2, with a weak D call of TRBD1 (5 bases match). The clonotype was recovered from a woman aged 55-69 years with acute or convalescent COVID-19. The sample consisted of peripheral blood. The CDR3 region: CASSPAGNYGYTF. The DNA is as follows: TGTGCCAGCTCACCGGCAGGGAACTATGGCTACACCTTC.